The present T cell receptor beta chain was sequenced within a study of T cell repertoires in cytomegalovirus infection. General observations from the study: It was HLA-C-restricted CMV-specific TCR beta clonotypes that dominated the response ex vivo.

TCRdb re-derived calls from the reads in MiXCR, one entry per CDR3 protein. This sample carries about 24,000 distinct CDR3 sequences, more than 20% of them seen once, and the ten largest clones take about 89%. CDR1 is MNHNY and CDR2 is SVGAGI in the germline V gene (reference sequence). This CDR3 spans 12 amino acids. Trimming stripped 5 bases from V and 2 bases from J, with 4 bases between. For this clonotype: As yet, its antigen is unknown.

This specimen was CD8+ T cells from cultured PBMCs, taken from culture after CMV antigen stimulation. The chain links TRBV6-6 to TRBJ1-3; no reliable D call. The receptor was isolated from a human donor in good health (CMV status not recorded). Some clones in this sample may be carry-over from other donors' samples. CDR3 DNA sequence: TGTGCCAGCAGTCAGCCTGGAAACACCATATATTTT. Amino acids: CASSQPGNTIYF.